This T cell receptor beta chain was profiled in a study of blood T cell repertoires in COVID-19. On the study more broadly: From T cells, B-cell-depleted T cells, or PBMCs came the material, which was cDNA or gDNA.

Those enrolled in Seattle joined during active infection and were followed longitudinally afterward. Deletions cut 0 bases from V and 4 bases from J, with 11 bases between. Per the germline V gene, CDR1 is SGHRS and CDR2 is YFSETQ. CDR3 size: 14 residues. Authors' methods: Estimated nucleated cell counts came from reference gene primer amplification. Assay: immunoSEQ multiplex PCR; the TCRdb copy retains only in-frame clones and omits some. V and J calls and clone size are as listed in that table; D and trimming were resolved from the DNA. Among about 390,000 clones, around 87% were seen once, and the ten largest hold roughly 2%.

Sequencing was performed on peripheral blood. The chain recombines TRBV5-1 with TRBJ2-7, with a tentative D call TRBD1 (5 bases). The TCR comes from a woman aged 60-75 years with COVID-19, enrolled during active disease. The CDR3 loop is CASSLEGRVYEQYF. In DNA form, the CDR3 reads TGCGCCAGCAGCTTGGAGGGCAGGGTTTACGAGCAGTACTTC.